Listed below are T cell receptor beta chains from one sample, sequenced in a study of T cell changes during pregnancy in multiple sclerosis. TCRdb's copy holds only in-frame clones and misses some; the assay was immunoSEQ multiplex PCR. The table lists roughly 35,000 clones, approximately 87% of them singletons. The source material was CD8+ T cells from peripheral blood mononuclear cells, sampled after pregnancy. These receptors were taken from a female donor with multiple sclerosis, enrolled in a pregnancy study. Both conserved end residues are part of each CDR3. Fields, in order: J gene, CDR3 length, D gene, V gene, clone size, CDR3 protein, CDR3 DNA. A D gene is named only where the DNA matches it firmly. Clone size appears in some rows only: once, few, many, or a class for an expanded clone.

>TRBJ1-1|12|TRBD1|TRBV5-4|.
CASSWGTGGLFF
TGTGCCAGCAGCTGGGGGACAGGGGGTTTGTTCTTT
>TRBJ2-1|13|.|TRBV15|.
CATSRVKVGEQFF
TGTGCCACCAGCAGAGTAAAAGTCGGTGAGCAGTTCTTC
>TRBJ1-2|12|.|TRBV25-1|.
CASSTTNYGYTF
TGTGCCAGCAGTACTACGAACTATGGCTACACCTTC
>TRBJ2-3|16|TRBD2|TRBV7-9|.
CASSSFSGGATDTQYF
TGTGCCAGCAGCTCGTTCAGCGGGGGGGCCACAGATACGCAGTATTTT
>TRBJ1-1|11|.|TRBV2|.
CASSGTGEAFF
TGTGCCAGCAGTGGGACGGGAGAAGCTTTCTTT
>TRBJ1-5|15|TRBD1|TRBV25-1|.
CASSDPEGAGQPQHF
TGTGCCAGCAGTGACCCTGAGGGGGCTGGTCAGCCCCAGCATTTT
>TRBJ1-6|13|.|TRBV27|.
CASSLDRIGPLHF
TGTGCCAGCAGTTTGGACAGAATCGGACCCCTCCACTTT
>TRBJ1-2|15|.|TRBV19|.
CASHGPGGYSYGYTF
TGTGCCAGTCACGGTCCCGGGGGATACTCCTATGGCTACACCTTC
>TRBJ1-1|15|.|TRBV4-3|.
CASSQGGGESTEAFF
TGCGCCAGCAGCCAAGGCGGCGGGGAGAGCACTGAAGCTTTCTTT
>TRBJ1-3|13|.|TRBV9|.
CASSVISGNTIYF
TGTGCCAGCAGCGTAATATCTGGAAACACCATATATTTT
>TRBJ2-1|14|.|TRBV4-1|once
CASSQVASVDEQFF
TGCGCCAGCAGCCAAGTGGCTAGTGTGGATGAGCAGTTCTTC